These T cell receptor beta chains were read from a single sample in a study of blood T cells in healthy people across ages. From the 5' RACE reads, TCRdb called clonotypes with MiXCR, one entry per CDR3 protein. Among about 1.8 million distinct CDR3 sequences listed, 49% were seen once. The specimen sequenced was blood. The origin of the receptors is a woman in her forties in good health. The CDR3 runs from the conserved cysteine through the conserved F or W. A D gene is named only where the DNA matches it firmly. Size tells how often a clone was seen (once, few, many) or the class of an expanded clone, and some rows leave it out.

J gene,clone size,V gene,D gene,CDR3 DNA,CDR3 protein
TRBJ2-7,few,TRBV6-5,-,TGTGCCAGCAAAGGTCGACACCCAACCCAGTACTTC,CASKGRHPTQYF
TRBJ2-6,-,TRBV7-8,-,TGTACCAGCAGCTTATTGGGTCACTCTGGGGCCAACGTCCTGACTTTC,CTSSLLGHSGANVLTF
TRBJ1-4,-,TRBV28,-,TGTGCCAGCAGTCCCGCAGGGTCGGCGGCTAATGAAAAACTGTTTTTT,CASSPAGSAANEKLFF
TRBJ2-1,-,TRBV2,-,TGTGCCAGCATTGGTGGATCCCAGAGTTGGTCCTACAATGAGCAGTTCTTC,CASIGGSQSWSYNEQFF
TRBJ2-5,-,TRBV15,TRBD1,TGTGCCACCAGCAGGAGAGGGACAGGGTCGGAGACCCGGTACTTC,CATSRRGTGSETRYF
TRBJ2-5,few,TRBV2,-,TGTGCCAGCAGTGAATTATTGAAACTTGCGAAGGAGACCCAGTACTTC,CASSELLKLAKETQYF
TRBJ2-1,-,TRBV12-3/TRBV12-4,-,TGTGCCAGCAGCCGCACCGGGCTACCCTACAATGAGCAGTTCTTC,CASSRTGLPYNEQFF
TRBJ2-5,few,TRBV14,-,TGTGCCAGCAGCCAAGTGCCGGGACTCCTACAAGAGACCCAGTACTTC,CASSQVPGLLQETQYF
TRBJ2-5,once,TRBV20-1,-,TGCAGTGCTAGAGATCCCCGGGGGGCCAGCTACGGGCAGTACTTC,CSARDPRGASYGQYF
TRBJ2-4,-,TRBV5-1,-,TGCGCCAGCAGCGGGGGACAGTCGGGGGTAGCCAAAAACATTCAGTACTTC,CASSGGQSGVAKNIQYF
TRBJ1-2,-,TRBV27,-,TGTGCCAGCAGCACCTCAGGGTATAAAGGCTACACCTTC,CASSTSGYKGYTF
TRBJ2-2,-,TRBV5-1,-,TGCGCCAGCAACCTGGAGCGGAAGAACACCGGGGAGCTGTTTTTT,CASNLERKNTGELFF
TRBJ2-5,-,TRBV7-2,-,TGTGCCAGCAGAGAATCTCAGTTTTTCGGGGAGACCCAGTACTTC,CASRESQFFGETQYF
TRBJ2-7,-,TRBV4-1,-,TGCGCCAGCAGCCACCCCATCCCCGAGCAGTACTTC,CASSHPIPEQYF
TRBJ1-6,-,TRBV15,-,TGTGCCACCAGCAGAGATGCCTATAATTCACCCCTCCACTTT,CATSRDAYNSPLHF
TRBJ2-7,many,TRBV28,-,TGTGCCAGCAGTTCCGGGGCCTACGAGCAGTACTTC,CASSSGAYEQYF
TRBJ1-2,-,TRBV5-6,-,TGTGCCAGCAGCTTGGAGAGGGGGATCGGAGGCTACACCTTC,CASSLERGIGGYTF
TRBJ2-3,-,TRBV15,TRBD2,TGTGCCACCAGCAGAGCACTAGCGGGGGGGACGACAGATACGCAGTATTTT,CATSRALAGGTTDTQYF
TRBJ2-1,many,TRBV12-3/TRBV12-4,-,TGTGCCAGCAGGGCGGGGAGCTCCTACAATGAGCAGTTCTTC,CASRAGSSYNEQFF
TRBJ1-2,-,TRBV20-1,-,TGCAGTGCTTACCAAAGCGCAGGTGAACTCTCTAACTATGGCTACACCTTC,CSAYQSAGELSNYGYTF
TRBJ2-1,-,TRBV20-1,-,TGCAGTGCTAGAGCGGCTAGCCCCAATGAGCAGTTCTTC,CSARAASPNEQFF
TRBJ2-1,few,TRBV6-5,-,TGTGCCAGCAGTAAATCCGGGACGTACAATGAGCAGTTCTTC,CASSKSGTYNEQFF
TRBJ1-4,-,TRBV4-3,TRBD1,TGCGCCAGCAGCCTCCTGACAGGGTCCAGTGAAAAACTGTTTTTT,CASSLLTGSSEKLFF
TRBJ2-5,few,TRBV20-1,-,TGCAGTGCTGGGCCTCAGGATTTGGAGACCCAGTACTTC,CSAGPQDLETQYF
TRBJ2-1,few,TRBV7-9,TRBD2,TGTGCCAGCAGCTTAGGGAGAGGTCCGGGGGGACCTTTCTATGAGCAGTTCTTC,CASSLGRGPGGPFYEQFF
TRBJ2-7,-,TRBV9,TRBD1,TGTGCCAGCAGCGCCGGCTCCGGACAGGGAGCATCCGAGCAGTACTTC,CASSAGSGQGASEQYF
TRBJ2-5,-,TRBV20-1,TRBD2,TGCAGTGCTAGGGAGGGCGGACTAGACTCTGGTGAGCAGTACTTC,CSAREGGLDSGEQYF
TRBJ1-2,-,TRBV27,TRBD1,TGTGCCAGCAGTTTTGTGAGGGGGCCTAACTATGGCTACACCTTC,CASSFVRGPNYGYTF
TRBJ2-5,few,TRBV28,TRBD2,TGTGCCAGCAGTTCCGGGACTACCACCTACAATGAGCAGTACTTC,CASSSGTTTYNEQYF
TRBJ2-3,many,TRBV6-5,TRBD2,TGTGCCAGCAGTTACGGGGGGGCAGATACGCAGTATTTT,CASSYGGADTQYF
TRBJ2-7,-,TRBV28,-,TGTGCCAGCAGTTATCCCGCGGGCAGGGCTGACGAGCAGTACTTC,CASSYPAGRADEQYF
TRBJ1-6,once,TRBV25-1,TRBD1,TGTGCCAGCAGTTTAGACAGGGGGATAAGTTCACCCCTCCACTTT,CASSLDRGISSPLHF
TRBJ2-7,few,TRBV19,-,TGTGCCAGTAGTGCCGCAGACCTGGGGGAGCAGTACTTC,CASSAADLGEQYF
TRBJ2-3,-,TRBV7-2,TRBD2,TGTGCCTGCAGCGGGACTAGCGGAGATACGCAGTATTTT,CACSGTSGDTQYF